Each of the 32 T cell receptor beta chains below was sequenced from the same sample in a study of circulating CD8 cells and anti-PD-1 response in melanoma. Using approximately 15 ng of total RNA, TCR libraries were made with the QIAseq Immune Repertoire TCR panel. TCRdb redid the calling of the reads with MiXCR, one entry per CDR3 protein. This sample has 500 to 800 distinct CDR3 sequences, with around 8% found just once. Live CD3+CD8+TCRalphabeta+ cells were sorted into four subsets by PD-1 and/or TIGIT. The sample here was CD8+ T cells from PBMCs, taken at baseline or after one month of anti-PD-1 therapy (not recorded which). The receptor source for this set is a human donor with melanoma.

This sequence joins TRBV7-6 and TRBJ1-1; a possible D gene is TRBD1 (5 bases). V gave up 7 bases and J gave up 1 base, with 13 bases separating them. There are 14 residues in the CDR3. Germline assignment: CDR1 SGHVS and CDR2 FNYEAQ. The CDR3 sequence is CASTQGGGNTEAFF. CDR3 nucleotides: TGTGCCAGCACCCAGGGTGGAGGGAACACTGAAGCTTTCTTT.

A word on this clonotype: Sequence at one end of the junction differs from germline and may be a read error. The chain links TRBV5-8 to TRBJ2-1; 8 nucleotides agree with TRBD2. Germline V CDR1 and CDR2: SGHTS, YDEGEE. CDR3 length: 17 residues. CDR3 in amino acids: CTSSSWGAGESYNEQFF. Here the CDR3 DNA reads TGTACCAGCAGCTCCTGGGGAGCGGGGGAGTCTTACAATGAGCAGTTCTTC.

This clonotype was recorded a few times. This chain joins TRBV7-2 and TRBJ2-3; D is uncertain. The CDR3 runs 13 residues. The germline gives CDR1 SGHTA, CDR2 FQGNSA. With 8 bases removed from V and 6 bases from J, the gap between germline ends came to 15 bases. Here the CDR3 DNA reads TGTGCCAGCCGAACATCTACCGGGGATACGCAGTATTTT. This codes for CASRTSTGDTQYF.

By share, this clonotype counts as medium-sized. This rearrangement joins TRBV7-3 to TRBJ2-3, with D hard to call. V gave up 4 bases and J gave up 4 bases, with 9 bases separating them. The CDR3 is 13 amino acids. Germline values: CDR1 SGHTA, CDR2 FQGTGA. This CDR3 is CASSSMGSDTQYF. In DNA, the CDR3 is TGTGCCAGCAGCTCGATGGGGTCAGATACGCAGTATTTT.

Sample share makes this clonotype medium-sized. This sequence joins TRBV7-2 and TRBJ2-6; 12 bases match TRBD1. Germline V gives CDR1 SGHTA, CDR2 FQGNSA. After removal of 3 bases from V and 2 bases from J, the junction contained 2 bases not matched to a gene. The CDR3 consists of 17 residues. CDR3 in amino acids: CASSFGTGGAGANVLTF. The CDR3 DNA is TGTGCCAGCAGCTTTGGGACAGGGGGCGCTGGGGCCAACGTCCTGACTTTC.

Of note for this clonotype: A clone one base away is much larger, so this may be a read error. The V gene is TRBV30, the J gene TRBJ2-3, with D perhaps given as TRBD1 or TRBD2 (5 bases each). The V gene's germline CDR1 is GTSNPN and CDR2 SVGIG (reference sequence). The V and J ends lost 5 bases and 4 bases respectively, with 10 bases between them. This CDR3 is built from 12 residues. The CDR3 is CAWARGADTQYF. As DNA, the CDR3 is TGTGCCTGGGCCCGAGGGGCAGATACGCAGTATTTT.

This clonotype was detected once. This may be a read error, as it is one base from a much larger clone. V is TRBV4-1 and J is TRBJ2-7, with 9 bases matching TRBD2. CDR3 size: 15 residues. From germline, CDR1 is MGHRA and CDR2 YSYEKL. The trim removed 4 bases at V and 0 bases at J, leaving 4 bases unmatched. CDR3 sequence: CASSREGLASYEQYF. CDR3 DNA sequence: TGCGCCAGCAGCCGAGAGGGACTAGCCTCCTACGAGCAGTACTTC.

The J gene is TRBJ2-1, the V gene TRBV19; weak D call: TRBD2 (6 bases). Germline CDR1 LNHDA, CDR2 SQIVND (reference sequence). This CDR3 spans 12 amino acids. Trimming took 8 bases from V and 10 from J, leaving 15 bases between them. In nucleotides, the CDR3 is TGTGCCAGTGGCTGGGGGGAGCGGGAGCAGTTCTTC. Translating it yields CASGWGEREQFF.

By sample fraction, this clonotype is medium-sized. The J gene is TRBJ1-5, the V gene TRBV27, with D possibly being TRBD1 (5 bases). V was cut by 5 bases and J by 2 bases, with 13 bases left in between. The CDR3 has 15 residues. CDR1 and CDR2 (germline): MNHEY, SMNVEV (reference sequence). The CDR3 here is CASSPWLGGNQPQHF. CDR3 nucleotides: TGTGCCAGCAGTCCGTGGCTGGGGGGCAATCAGCCCCAGCATTTT.

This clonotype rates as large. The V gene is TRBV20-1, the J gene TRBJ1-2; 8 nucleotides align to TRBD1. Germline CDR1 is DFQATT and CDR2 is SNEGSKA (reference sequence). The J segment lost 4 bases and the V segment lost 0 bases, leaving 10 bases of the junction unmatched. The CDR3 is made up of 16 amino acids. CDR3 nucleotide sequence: TGCAGTGCTAGAGAAACAGGGGGATCCCCTTCCTATGGCTACACCTTC. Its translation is CSARETGGSPSYGYTF.

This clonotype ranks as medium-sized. For the CDR3, the DNA is TGTGCCAGCAGTTTATCCGGCTACGAGCAGTACTTC. Translated, it gives CASSLSGYEQYF. This chain connects TRBV27 to TRBJ2-7; D is uncertain. The CDR3 totals 12 residues. CDR1 is MNHEY and CDR2 is SMNVEV in the germline V gene (reference sequence). The ends were cut back, 0 bases at V and 3 bases at J, with 3 bases in the middle.

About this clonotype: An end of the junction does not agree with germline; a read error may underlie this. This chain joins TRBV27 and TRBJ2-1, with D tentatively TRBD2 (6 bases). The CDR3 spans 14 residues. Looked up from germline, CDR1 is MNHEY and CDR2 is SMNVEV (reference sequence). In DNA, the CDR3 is TGTGCCGGCAGTTACGGGGGCTCCTACAATGAGCAGTTCTTC. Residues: CAGSYGGSYNEQFF.

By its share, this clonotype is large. The CDR3 DNA reads as TGTGCCAGCAGTCCCCGAGCCTCTGGCACAGATACGCAGTATTTT. Protein sequence: CASSPRASGTDTQYF. The rearrangement joins TRBV27 to TRBJ2-3; unclear D gene. In germline, CDR1 is MNHEY, CDR2 SMNVEV (reference sequence). This CDR3 region has 15 residues. V dropped 5 bases and J dropped 1 base, with 13 bases sitting between them.

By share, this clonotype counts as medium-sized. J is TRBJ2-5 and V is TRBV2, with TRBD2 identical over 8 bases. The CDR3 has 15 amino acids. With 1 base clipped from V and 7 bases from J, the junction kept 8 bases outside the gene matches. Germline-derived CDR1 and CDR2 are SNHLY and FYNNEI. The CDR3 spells CASSEGGTSQGTQYF. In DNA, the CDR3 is TGTGCCAGCAGTGAAGGCGGGACTAGTCAGGGGACCCAGTACTTC.

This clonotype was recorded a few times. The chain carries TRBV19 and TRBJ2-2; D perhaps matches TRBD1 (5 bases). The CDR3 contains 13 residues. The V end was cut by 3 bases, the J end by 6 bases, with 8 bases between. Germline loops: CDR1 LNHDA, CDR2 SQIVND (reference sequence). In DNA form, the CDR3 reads TGTGCCAGTAGTATGCAGGGCCCCGGGGAGCTGTTTTTT. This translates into CASSMQGPGELFF.

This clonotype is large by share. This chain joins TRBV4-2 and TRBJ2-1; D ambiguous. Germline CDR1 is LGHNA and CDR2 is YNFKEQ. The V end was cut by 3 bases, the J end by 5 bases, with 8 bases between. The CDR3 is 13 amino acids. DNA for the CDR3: TGTGCCAGCAGCCACCCCCTAAACAATGAGCAGTTCTTC. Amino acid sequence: CASSHPLNNEQFF.

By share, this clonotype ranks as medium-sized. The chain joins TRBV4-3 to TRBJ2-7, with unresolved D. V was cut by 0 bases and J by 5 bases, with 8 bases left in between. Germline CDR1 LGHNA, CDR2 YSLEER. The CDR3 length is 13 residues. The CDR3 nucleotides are TGCGCCAGCAGCCAAGATAAGGTCGACGAGCAGTACTTC. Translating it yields CASSQDKVDEQYF.

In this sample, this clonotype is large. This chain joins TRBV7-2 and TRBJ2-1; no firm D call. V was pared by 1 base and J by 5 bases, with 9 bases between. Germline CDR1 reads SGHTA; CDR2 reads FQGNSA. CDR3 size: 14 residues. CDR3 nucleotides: TGTGCCAGCAGCTTAGTGGCGGAAAACAATGAGCAGTTCTTC. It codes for CASSLVAENNEQFF. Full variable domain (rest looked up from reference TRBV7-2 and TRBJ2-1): GAGVSQSPSNKVTEKGKDVELRCDPISGHTALYWYRQSLGQGLEFLIYFQGNSAPDKSGLPSDRFSAERTGGSVSTLTIQRTQQEDSAVYLCASSLVAENNEQFFGPGTRLTVL.

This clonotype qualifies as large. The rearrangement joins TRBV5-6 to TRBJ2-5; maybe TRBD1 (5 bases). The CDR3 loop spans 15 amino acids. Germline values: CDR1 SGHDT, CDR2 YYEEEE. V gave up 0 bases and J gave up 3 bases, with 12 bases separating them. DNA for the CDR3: TGTGCCAGCAGCTTGGCGCGGCAGGGTAAAGAGACCCAGTACTTC. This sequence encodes CASSLARQGKETQYF.

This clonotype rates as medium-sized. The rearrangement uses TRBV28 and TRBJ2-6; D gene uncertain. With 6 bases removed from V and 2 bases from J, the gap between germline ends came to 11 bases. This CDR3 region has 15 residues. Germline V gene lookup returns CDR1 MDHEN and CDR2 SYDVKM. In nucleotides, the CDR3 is TGTGCCAGCAGCCCGATGAAAACTGGGGCCAACGTCCTGACTTTC. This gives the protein CASSPMKTGANVLTF. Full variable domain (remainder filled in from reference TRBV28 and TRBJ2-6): DVKVTQSSRYLVKRTGEKVFLECVQDMDHENMFWYRQDPGLGLRLIYFSYDVKMKEKGDIPEGYSVSREKKERFSLILESASTNQTSMYLCASSPMKTGANVLTFGAGSRLTVL.

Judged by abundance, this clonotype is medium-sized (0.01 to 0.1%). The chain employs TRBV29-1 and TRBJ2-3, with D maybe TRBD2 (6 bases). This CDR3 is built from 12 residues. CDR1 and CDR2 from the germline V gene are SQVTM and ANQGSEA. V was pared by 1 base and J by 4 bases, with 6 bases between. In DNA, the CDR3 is TGCAGCGTTGAAGGGGAGGCAGATACGCAGTATTTT. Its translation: CSVEGEADTQYF.

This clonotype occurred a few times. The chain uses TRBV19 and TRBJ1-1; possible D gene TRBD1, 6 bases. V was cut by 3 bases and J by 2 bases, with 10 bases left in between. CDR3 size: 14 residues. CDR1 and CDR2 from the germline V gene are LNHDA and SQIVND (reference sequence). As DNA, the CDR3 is TGTGCCAGTAGTATCGCGGGGGCAAACACTGAAGCTTTCTTT. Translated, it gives CASSIAGANTEAFF.

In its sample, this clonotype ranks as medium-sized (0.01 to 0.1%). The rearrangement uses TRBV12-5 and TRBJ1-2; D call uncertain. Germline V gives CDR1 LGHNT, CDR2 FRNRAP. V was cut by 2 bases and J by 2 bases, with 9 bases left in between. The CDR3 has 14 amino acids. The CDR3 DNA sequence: TGTGCTAGTGGTTTGTTTGACAAGAACTATGGCTACACCTTC. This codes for CASGLFDKNYGYTF.

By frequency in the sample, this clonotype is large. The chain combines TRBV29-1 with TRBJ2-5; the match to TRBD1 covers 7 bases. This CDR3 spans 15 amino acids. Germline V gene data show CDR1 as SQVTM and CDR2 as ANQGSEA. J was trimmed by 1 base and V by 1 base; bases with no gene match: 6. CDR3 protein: CSVEVNRGLQETQYF. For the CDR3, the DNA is TGCAGCGTTGAAGTAAACAGGGGCCTCCAAGAGACCCAGTACTTC.

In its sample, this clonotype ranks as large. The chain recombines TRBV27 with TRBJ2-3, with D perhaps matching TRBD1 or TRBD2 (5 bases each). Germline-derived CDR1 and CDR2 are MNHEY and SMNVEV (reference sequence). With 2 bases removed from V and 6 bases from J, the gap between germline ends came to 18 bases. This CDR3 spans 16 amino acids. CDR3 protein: CASSLPPGPQRDTQYF. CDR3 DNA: TGTGCCAGCAGTTTACCACCGGGACCCCAGAGGGATACGCAGTATTTT.

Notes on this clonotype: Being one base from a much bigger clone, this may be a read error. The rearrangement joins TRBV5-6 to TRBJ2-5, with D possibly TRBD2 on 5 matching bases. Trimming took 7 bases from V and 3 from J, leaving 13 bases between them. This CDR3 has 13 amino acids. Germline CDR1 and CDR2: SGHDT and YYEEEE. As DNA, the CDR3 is TGTGCCAGCGGCCATGCCGGGGAAGAGACCCAGTACTTC. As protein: CASGHAGEETQYF.

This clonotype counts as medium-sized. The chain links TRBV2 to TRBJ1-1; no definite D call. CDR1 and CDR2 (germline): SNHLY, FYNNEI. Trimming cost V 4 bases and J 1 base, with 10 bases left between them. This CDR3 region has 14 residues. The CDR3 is CASSVSGGNTEAFF. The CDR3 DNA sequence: TGTGCCAGCAGTGTTTCCGGAGGGAACACTGAAGCTTTCTTT.

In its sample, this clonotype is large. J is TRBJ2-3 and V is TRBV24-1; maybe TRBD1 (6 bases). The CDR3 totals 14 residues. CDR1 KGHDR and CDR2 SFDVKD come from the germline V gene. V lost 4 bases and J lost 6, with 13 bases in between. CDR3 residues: CATSDHDRTDTQYF. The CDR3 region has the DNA TGTGCCACCAGTGACCACGACAGGACGGATACGCAGTATTTT.

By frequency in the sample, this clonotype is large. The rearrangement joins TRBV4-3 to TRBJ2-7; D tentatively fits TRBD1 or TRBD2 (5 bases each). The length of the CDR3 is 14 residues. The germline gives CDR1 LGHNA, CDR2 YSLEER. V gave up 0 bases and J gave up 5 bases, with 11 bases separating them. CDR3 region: CASSQESGAHEQYF. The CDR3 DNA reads TGCGCCAGCAGCCAAGAATCCGGGGCCCACGAGCAGTACTTC.

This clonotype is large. The CDR3 is CASSQASGQVTDTQYF. The CDR3 coding sequence is TGTGCCAGCAGCCAAGCATCGGGACAGGTCACAGATACGCAGTATTTT. The chain has TRBV4-2 and TRBJ2-3; 8 bases map to TRBD1. Per germline, CDR1 LGHNA and CDR2 YNFKEQ. The CDR3 length is 16 residues. V shed 1 base, J shed 2 bases, and the junction held 5 bases outside the gene matches.

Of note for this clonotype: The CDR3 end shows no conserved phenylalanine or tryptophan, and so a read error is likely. The CDR3 here is CASSPRPPGANVLTS. The DNA for the CDR3 is TGTGCCAGCAGCCCGAGACCCCCTGGGGCCAACGTCCTGACTTCC. The rearrangement joins TRBV5-5 to TRBJ2-6, with no clear D. The CDR3 spans 15 residues. The germline V and J ends were trimmed by 4 bases and 2 bases, with 10 bases remaining between them. Per the germline V gene, CDR1 is SGHKS and CDR2 is YYEKEE (reference sequence).

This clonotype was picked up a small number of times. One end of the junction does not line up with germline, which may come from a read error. CDR3 DNA: TGTGCCAGTACCCCCACGGGGGGATTCTACAATGTGCAGTTCTTC. Protein sequence: CASTPTGGFYNVQFF. The V gene is TRBV19, the J gene TRBJ2-1; 7 nucleotides line up with TRBD2. Looked up from germline, CDR1 is LNHDA and CDR2 is SQIVND (reference sequence). This CDR3 contains 15 residues. The whole variable domain, remainder taken from reference TRBV19 and TRBJ2-1, is DGGITQSPKYLFRKEGQNVTLSCEQNLNHDAMYWYRQDPGQGLRLIYYSQIVNDFQKGDIAEGYSVSREKKESFPLTVTSAQKNPTAFYLCASTPTGGFYNVQFFGPGTRLTVL.